The 6 T cell receptor beta chains below all came from one sample that was sequenced in a study of blood T cell repertoires in COVID-19. Repertoires were generated with immunoSEQ multiplex PCR, while TCRdb's copy carries only in-frame clones and drops some. The data hold approximately 49,000 clones, with approximately 87% observed a single time. The sequenced sample consisted of peripheral blood. The receptors shown here come from a man in his fifties with acute or convalescent COVID-19.

The chain carries TRBV5-1 and TRBJ1-1; the match to TRBD1 covers 11 bases. Germline V gene sequence: CDR1 SGHRS, CDR2 YFSETQ. Trimming at V came to 3 bases and at J to 4 bases, leaving 8 bases not matched to a gene. The CDR3 runs to 16 residues. CDR3 in amino acids: CASSSRTGGVGTEAFF. In DNA form, the CDR3 reads TGCGCCAGCAGCTCCCGGACAGGGGGCGTAGGCACTGAAGCTTTCTTT.

The gene calls are TRBV21-1 and TRBJ2-7; whether TRBD1, the table's D call, matches the DNA was not checked. TRBV21-1 is a documented pseudogene. This CDR3 is built from 17 residues. The CDR3 spells CASSKRRRDRANYEQYF. The CDR3 region has the DNA TGTGCCAGCAGCAAAAGGAGGAGGGACAGGGCGAACTACGAGCAGTACTTC.

This clone was seen a single time. V gene TRBV19 combines with J gene TRBJ2-3, with D tentatively TRBD2 (5 bases). There are 16 residues in the CDR3. Germline V gene data show CDR1 as LNHDA and CDR2 as SQIVND (reference sequence). The V and J ends lost 6 bases and 1 base respectively, with 17 bases between them. The CDR3 nucleotides read TGTGCCAGTAGGTCCCTCGTACTAGATCGCACAGATACGCAGTATTTT. Residues: CASRSLVLDRTDTQYF.

The chain combines TRBV7-8 with TRBJ1-2, with TRBD1 matching over 10 bases. V lost 1 base to trimming and J lost 3 bases; unmatched junction nucleotides: 2. The CDR3 is made up of 15 amino acids. CDR1 is SGHVS and CDR2 is FQNEAQ in the germline V gene. The CDR3 region is CASSLGTGGYYGYTF. The DNA for the CDR3 is TGTGCCAGCAGCTTAGGGACAGGGGGATACTATGGCTACACCTTC.

The rearrangement uses TRBV30 and TRBJ2-5; tentatively, D is TRBD1 (6 bases). Trimming cost V 1 base and J 3 bases, with 6 bases left between them. CDR3 length: 12 amino acids. Germline CDR1 reads GTSNPN; CDR2 reads SVGIG (reference sequence). CDR3 coding DNA: TGTGCCTGGAGTGAGGGGGAAGAGACCCAGTACTTC. Encoded protein: CAWSEGEETQYF.

V gene TRBV6-1 combines with J gene TRBJ1-1, with TRBD1 identical over 8 bases. This CDR3 comprises 16 residues. CDR1 is MNHNS, CDR2 SASEGT, per germline. V shed 3 bases, J shed 4 bases, and the junction held 10 bases outside the gene matches. CDR3 sequence: CASSDVRGRKTTEAFF. The DNA for the CDR3 is TGTGCCAGCAGTGACGTCAGGGGGCGCAAAACCACTGAAGCTTTCTTT.